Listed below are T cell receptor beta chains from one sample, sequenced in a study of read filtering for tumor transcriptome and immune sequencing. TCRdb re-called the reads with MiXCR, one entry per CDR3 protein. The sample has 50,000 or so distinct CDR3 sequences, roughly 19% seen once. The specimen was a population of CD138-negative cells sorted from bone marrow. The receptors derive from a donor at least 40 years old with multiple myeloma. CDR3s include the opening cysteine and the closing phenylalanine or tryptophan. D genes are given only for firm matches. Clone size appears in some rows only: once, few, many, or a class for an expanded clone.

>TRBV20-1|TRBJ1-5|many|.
CSASRTVNQPQHF
TGCAGTGCTTCCCGGACCGTAAATCAGCCCCAGCATTTT
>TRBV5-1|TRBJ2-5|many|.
CASSRGRETQYF
TGCGCCAGCAGCCGTGGACGGGAGACCCAGTACTTC
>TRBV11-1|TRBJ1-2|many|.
CASSRNRDGYTF
TGTGCCAGCAGTCGAAACAGGGACGGCTACACCTTC
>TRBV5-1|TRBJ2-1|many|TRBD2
CASRPLAAYNEQFF
TGCGCCAGCAGACCCCTAGCGGCCTACAATGAGCAGTTCTTC
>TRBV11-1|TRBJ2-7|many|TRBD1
CASSPDRGSYEQYF
TGTGCCAGCAGCCCCGACAGGGGGTCCTACGAGCAGTACTTC
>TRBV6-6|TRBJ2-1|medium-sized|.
CASSYPDGSRGFF
TGTGCCAGCAGTTATCCGGACGGTTCGAGAGGGTTCTTC
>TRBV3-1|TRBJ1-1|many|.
CASSTWGNTEAFF
TGTGCCAGCAGTACCTGGGGGAACACTGAAGCTTTCTTT
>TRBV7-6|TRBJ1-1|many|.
CASSPDRLNTEAFF
TGTGCCAGCAGCCCCGACAGGTTGAACACTGAAGCTTTCTTT
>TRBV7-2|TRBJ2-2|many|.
CASSLASQAGELFF
TGTGCCAGCAGCTTAGCGAGCCAGGCCGGGGAGCTGTTTTTT
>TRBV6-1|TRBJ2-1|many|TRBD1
CASSVRDRGYNEQFF
TGTGCCAGCAGTGTCCGGGACAGGGGGTACAATGAGCAGTTCTTC
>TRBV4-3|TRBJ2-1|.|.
CASSHLPIRDGGEQFF
TGCGCCAGCAGCCACCTCCCCATCCGGGACGGGGGTGAGCAGTTCTTC
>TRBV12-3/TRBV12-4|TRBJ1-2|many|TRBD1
CASSQRNRGSNYGYTF
TGTGCCAGCAGTCAACGGAACAGGGGGTCTAACTATGGCTACACCTTC
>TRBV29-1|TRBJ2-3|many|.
CSVVPRRATQYF
TGCAGCGTTGTCCCTAGACGGGCTACGCAGTATTTT
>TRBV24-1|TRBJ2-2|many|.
CATSPGTTNTGELFF
TGTGCCACCAGTCCAGGGACAACGAACACCGGGGAGCTGTTTTTT
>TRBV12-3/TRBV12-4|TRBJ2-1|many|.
CASSSPGPPPEQFF
TGTGCCAGCAGTTCCCCGGGTCCCCCTCCGGAGCAGTTCTTC
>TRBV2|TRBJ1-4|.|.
CASGQGAHGKLFF
TGTGCCAGCGGTCAGGGTGCGCATGGAAAACTGTTTTTT
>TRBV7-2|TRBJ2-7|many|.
CASNLGGNKQYF
TGTGCCAGCAACCTAGGGGGGAATAAGCAGTACTTC
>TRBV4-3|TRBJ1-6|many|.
CASSRTGTKSSPLHF
TGCGCCAGCAGCCGGACCGGGACGAAGAGTTCACCCCTCCACTTT
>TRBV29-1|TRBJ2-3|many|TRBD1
CSVDNRGADTQYF
TGCAGCGTTGACAACAGGGGCGCAGATACGCAGTATTTT
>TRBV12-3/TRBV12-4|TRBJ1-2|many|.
CASSFQGNGYTF
TGTGCCAGCAGTTTTCAGGGAAACGGCTACACCTTC
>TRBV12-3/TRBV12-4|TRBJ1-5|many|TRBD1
CASSPTGGGQPQHF
TGTGCCAGCAGTCCCACAGGGGGTGGCCAGCCCCAGCATTTT
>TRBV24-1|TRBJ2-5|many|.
CATSDWRRRETQYF
TGTGCCACCAGTGATTGGAGAAGGAGAGAGACCCAGTACTTC
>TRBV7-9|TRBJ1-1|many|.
CASSSGLVEAFF
TGTGCCAGCAGCTCCGGTTTAGTTGAAGCTTTCTTT